A selection of T cell receptor beta chains follows, all from one sample in a study of cytomegalovirus exposure and HLA in healthy donors. The table came from immunoSEQ multiplex PCR; TCRdb's copy has only in-frame clones and leaves some out. Of 220,000 or so clones in the sample, roughly 83% are singletons; the top ten hold around 15%. The sample comprised PBMCs. These receptors all stem from a woman aged 25 to 39 in good health and CMV-seropositive. Each CDR3 is given with its conserved first and last residue. The D gene is left open where the match is weak. Rows may omit the clone size; those that give it use once, few, many or a size class.

j_gene | abundance | v_gene | d_gene | CDR3aa | CDR3nt
TRBJ2-7 | NA | TRBV27 | TRBD2 | CASSDGTSGNLNEQYF | TGTGCCAGCAGTGACGGGACTAGCGGGAATCTGAACGAGCAGTACTTC
TRBJ2-3 | NA | TRBV2 | TRBD2 | CASSEDWRGRARDTQYF | TGTGCCAGCAGTGAAGACTGGCGCGGGAGGGCCAGAGATACGCAGTATTTT
TRBJ2-7 | NA | TRBV9 | NA | CASSPSSGAFYEQYF | TGTGCCAGCAGCCCCTCAAGTGGAGCCTTCTACGAGCAGTACTTC
TRBJ1-5 | NA | TRBV6-1 | NA | CASSANQPQHF | TGTGCCAGCAGCGCAAATCAGCCCCAGCATTTT
TRBJ1-2 | few | TRBV6-5 | NA | CASSYAAGINYGYTF | TGTGCCAGCAGTTACGCAGCGGGGATTAACTATGGCTACACCTTC
TRBJ1-1 | NA | TRBV4-3 | NA | CASSQGPNTEAFF | TGCGCCAGCAGCCAGGGCCCTAACACTGAAGCTTTCTTT
TRBJ1-5 | NA | TRBV30 | TRBD1 | CAWSVRGPDRAGQPQHF | TGTGCCTGGAGTGTACGTGGTCCTGACAGGGCGGGTCAGCCCCAGCATTTT
TRBJ2-7 | NA | TRBV11-2 | NA | CASSFSYEQYF | TGTGCCAGCAGCTTTTCCTACGAGCAGTACTTC
TRBJ2-2 | NA | TRBV9 | NA | CASSPWVAEYTGELFF | TGTGCCAGCAGCCCCTGGGTAGCGGAGTACACCGGGGAGCTGTTTTTT
TRBJ1-3 | NA | TRBV23-1 | NA | CASSLPPTCF | TGCGCCAGCAGTCTCCCCCCCACGTGTTTT
TRBJ2-7 | NA | TRBV13 | NA | CASSISSYEQYF | TGTGCCAGCAGCATCTCAAGCTACGAGCAGTACTTC
TRBJ2-2 | NA | TRBV30 | TRBD1 | CAWSRPRTGPGWTGELFF | TGTGCCTGGAGTCGACCCAGGACAGGGCCTGGATGGACCGGGGAGCTGTTTTTT
TRBJ2-1 | NA | TRBV9 | TRBD2 | CASSSSFSGRAGEQFF | TGTGCCAGCAGCTCGAGCTTTAGCGGGAGGGCCGGTGAGCAGTTCTTC
TRBJ2-3 | NA | TRBV20-1 | NA | CSAEDGDTQYF | TGCAGTGCCGAGGACGGGGATACGCAGTATTTT
TRBJ1-1 | few | TRBV9 | TRBD1 | CASSATGQPNTEAFF | TGTGCCAGCAGCGCCACGGGACAGCCGAACACTGAAGCTTTCTTT
TRBJ2-7 | NA | TRBV29-1 | NA | CSVQPTATYEQYF | TGCAGCGTCCAACCGACAGCTACCTACGAGCAGTACTTC
TRBJ1-2 | NA | TRBV7-8 | NA | CASSLSHSSNYGYTF | TGTGCCAGCAGCTTATCCCACAGCTCTAACTATGGCTACACCTTC
TRBJ2-7 | NA | TRBV7-9 | TRBD2 | CASSLTSGRAWEQYF | TGTGCCAGCAGCTTAACTAGCGGGAGGGCCTGGGAGCAGTACTTC
TRBJ2-5 | NA | TRBV14 | NA | CASSVIQETQYF | TGTGCCAGCAGTGTTATTCAAGAGACCCAGTACTTC
TRBJ2-7 | NA | TRBV7-2 | NA | CASSLEPGEPHEQYF | TGTGCCAGCAGCTTAGAGCCGGGAGAGCCTCACGAGCAGTACTTC
TRBJ1-2 | NA | TRBV5-4 | TRBD1 | CASSLQGGYTF | TGTGCCAGCAGCTTACAGGGGGGCTACACCTTC
TRBJ1-1 | NA | TRBV30 | NA | CAWSEDSNTEAFF | TGTGCCTGGAGCGAAGACAGTAACACTGAAGCTTTCTTT
TRBJ2-7 | NA | TRBV5-1 | NA | CASSSYGDPPPYEQYF | TGCGCCAGCAGCTCGTATGGGGACCCCCCTCCCTACGAGCAGTACTTC
TRBJ2-7 | NA | TRBV18 | NA | CASSPGVGDEQYF | TGTGCCAGCTCACCGGGGGTCGGGGACGAGCAGTACTTC
TRBJ1-1 | NA | TRBV5-6 | NA | CASSQDRNTEAFF | TGTGCCAGCAGCCAAGACAGGAACACTGAAGCTTTCTTT
TRBJ2-2 | NA | TRBV9 | NA | CASSGRRCLGTRKPGELFF | TGTGCCAGCAGCGGGCGAAGGTGCCTCGGGACAAGAAAGCCCGGGGAGCTGTTTTTT
TRBJ2-1 | NA | TRBV30 | NA | CAWSLVSGADNEQFF | TGTGCCTGGAGTTTGGTTTCGGGAGCGGACAATGAGCAGTTCTTC
TRBJ1-2 | NA | TRBV6-5 | NA | CASSYGAGVGYGYTF | TGTGCCAGCAGTTACGGGGCCGGAGTGGGGTATGGCTACACCTTC
TRBJ2-1 | NA | TRBV4-3 | TRBD2 | CASSQAGLAGGYNEQFF | TGCGCCAGCAGCCAGGCCGGACTAGCGGGAGGTTACAATGAGCAGTTCTTC
TRBJ1-2 | few | TRBV18 | NA | CASSPTPQPNYGYTF | TGTGCCAGCTCGCCGACTCCTCAGCCTAACTATGGCTACACCTTC
TRBJ1-2 | NA | TRBV6-4 | NA | CASSDSRSSHPCYGYTF | TGTGCCAGCAGTGACTCCCGTTCCTCACATCCTTGTTATGGCTACACCTTC
TRBJ1-5 | NA | TRBV7-6 | TRBD1 | CASSLGTGAGQPQHF | TGTGCCAGCAGCCTGGGGACAGGGGCAGGGCAGCCCCAGCATTTT
TRBJ2-7 | NA | TRBV18 | TRBD2 | CASSPNGGGFYEQYF | TGTGCCAGCTCACCAAACGGGGGGGGCTTCTACGAGCAGTACTTC
TRBJ1-2 | NA | TRBV13 | NA | CASSLGGVRGGYGYTF | TGTGCCAGCAGCTTAGGAGGGGTGAGGGGCGGCTATGGCTACACCTTC
TRBJ2-2 | NA | TRBV4-2 | TRBD2 | CASSQDPSGSWGTGELFF | TGTGCCAGCAGCCAAGATCCGAGCGGGAGTTGGGGGACCGGGGAGCTGTTTTTT
TRBJ2-2 | once | TRBV7-3 | NA | CASSSVRALNTGELFF | TGTGCCAGCAGCTCCGTTAGAGCTTTGAACACCGGGGAGCTGTTTTTT
TRBJ1-2 | NA | TRBV30 | NA | CAWSVRGQAYGYTF | TGTGCCTGGAGTGTCCGTGGGCAGGCCTATGGCTACACCTTC
TRBJ2-1 | few | TRBV7-2 | TRBD2 | CASSLTSGRPYNEQFF | TGTGCCAGCAGCTTGACTAGCGGGAGACCCTACAATGAGCAGTTCTTC
TRBJ1-1 | NA | TRBV5-1 | NA | CASRVLEDTEAFF | TGCGCCAGCAGGGTCCTTGAGGACACTGAAGCTTTCTTT
TRBJ1-4 | NA | TRBV6-5 | TRBD1 | CASSYSQDRVNEKLFF | TGTGCCAGCAGTTATTCACAGGACAGGGTCAATGAAAAACTGTTTTTT
TRBJ1-2 | NA | TRBV18 | TRBD1 | CASSQIIITGTESYGYTF | TGTGCCAGCTCACAAATCATCATTACCGGGACAGAGAGCTATGGCTACACCTTC
TRBJ2-5 | NA | TRBV29-1 | TRBD2 | CSWGLVRKTQYF | TGCAGCTGGGGACTAGTAAGAAAGACCCAGTACTTC
TRBJ1-4 | NA | TRBV5-1 | NA | CASSAGVGEKLFF | TGCGCCAGCAGCGCAGGGGTTGGGGAAAAACTGTTTTTT
TRBJ2-6 | few | TRBV5-1 | NA | CASSSAGANVLTF | TGCGCCAGCAGCTCAGCAGGGGCCAACGTCCTGACTTTC
TRBJ2-2 | few | TRBV4-2 | NA | CASSQEGIENTGELFF | TGTGCCAGCAGCCAAGAGGGAATAGAGAACACCGGGGAGCTGTTTTTT
TRBJ1-2 | NA | TRBV30 | NA | CAWSSPPAAAVHGYTF | TGTGCCTGGAGTTCCCCGCCCGCCGCGGCGGTCCATGGCTACACCTTC
TRBJ1-5 | NA | TRBV27 | NA | CASSSSGYQQPQHF | TGTGCCAGCAGCTCATCAGGGTACCAACAGCCCCAGCATTTT
TRBJ2-7 | many | TRBV28 | NA | CASSPRLRTESSYEQYF | TGTGCCAGCAGTCCCCGGCTCAGGACAGAGAGTTCCTACGAGCAGTACTTC